Listed below are T cell receptor beta chains from one sample, sequenced in a study of CD8 T cells in Susac syndrome. TCRdb used MiXCR to reprocess the immunoSEQ multiplex PCR reads, holding one entry per CDR3 protein. This sample carries under 300,000 distinct CDR3 sequences, about 95% of them seen once, and the ten largest clones take approximately 0.1%. Specimen: CD4+ T cells from PBMCs. These receptors came from a human donor with Susac syndrome. CDR3s include the opening cysteine and the closing phenylalanine or tryptophan. The D gene is left open where the match is weak.

d_call v_call cdr3_aa
. TRBV20-1 CSARLARYQETQYF
. TRBV6-2/TRBV6-3 CASSYDGRTYEQYF
TRBD2 TRBV6-2/TRBV6-3 CASRGLAGGGQFF
. TRBV5-6 CASSLDGGASTDTQYF
. TRBV5-4 CASSLSGVQTQYF
. TRBV12-3/TRBV12-4 CASRVMGGNQPQHF
. TRBV20-1 CSAPLGYEQFF
. TRBV15 CATSTRTGTETQYF
TRBD1 TRBV28 CASSLHSGQGKGYTF
. TRBV29-1 CSVAPQGTEAFF
. TRBV5-4 CASSLIYGTAVGHEQYF
. TRBV29-1 CSVEMDTETQYF
. TRBV23-1 CAPSYEQYF
TRBD1 TRBV29-1 CSVVRDSGYTF
TRBD1 TRBV9 CASSVAGTGDEKLFF
. TRBV9 CASRGGGSYEQYF
. TRBV12-3/TRBV12-4 CASSPDGDTGELFF
. TRBV6-2/TRBV6-3 CASGTALRLNEQFF
. TRBV28 CASSPVPAGVSYEQYF
TRBD2 TRBV9 CASSVEGGRGTDTQYF
. TRBV29-1 CSVLEIGQREPQHF
. TRBV2 CASGPRELGAQYF
. TRBV6-2/TRBV6-3 CASSFLASRGIPYEQYF
. TRBV7-9 CASSLHPTGPYEQYF
. TRBV7-6 CASSLAGEGETQYF
. TRBV30 CAWSGTALEGYTF
TRBD1 TRBV9 CASSVDPGTVGYTF
TRBD1 TRBV6-5 CATGTANTEAFF
. TRBV2 CASLPEIRETQYF
. TRBV3-1 CASSIPGFGANVLTF
. TRBV5-4 CASSLSPRGDYGYTF
TRBD1 TRBV19 CASSLQGLGEQYF
. TRBV6-5 CASRDSNEQYF
. TRBV19 CASSPGDLSTDTQYF
. TRBV10-3 CAIRSGASNYGYTF
. TRBV30 CAWTVGNSNQPQHF
. TRBV29-1 CSVVLADTYNEQFF
. TRBV30 CAWSVHLQGGEQYF
TRBD2 TRBV20-1 CSARASGAASYNEQFF
. TRBV20-1 CSAPVGGKVNTEAFF